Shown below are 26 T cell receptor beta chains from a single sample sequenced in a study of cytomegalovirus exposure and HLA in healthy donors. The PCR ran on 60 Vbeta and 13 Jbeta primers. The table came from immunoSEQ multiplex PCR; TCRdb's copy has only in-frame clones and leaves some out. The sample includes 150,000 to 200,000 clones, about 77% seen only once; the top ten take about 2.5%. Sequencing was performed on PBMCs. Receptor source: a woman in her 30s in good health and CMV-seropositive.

CDR3 residues: CASSPYRGGREETQYF. The CDR3 coding sequence is TGTGCCAGCAGCCCTTACCGCGGGGGGCGCGAAGAGACCCAGTACTTC. The chain uses TRBV7-2 and TRBJ2-5; TRBD2 aligns across 8 bases. CDR3 size: 16 residues. Germline CDR1 is SGHTA and CDR2 is FQGNSA. Trimming took 5 bases from V and 3 from J; bases not matched to a gene: 11.

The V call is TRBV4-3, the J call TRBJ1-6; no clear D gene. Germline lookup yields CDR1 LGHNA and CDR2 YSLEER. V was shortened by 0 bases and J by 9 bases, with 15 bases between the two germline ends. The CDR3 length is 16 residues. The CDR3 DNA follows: TGCGCCAGCAGCCAAGAGGGTCCCCCGAGGCGTTCACCCCTCCACTTT. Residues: CASSQEGPPRRSPLHF.

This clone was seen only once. This CDR3 reads CASSETGDNQPQHF. CDR3 bases: TGTGCCAGCAGTGAAACAGGGGATAATCAGCCCCAGCATTTT. The chain uses TRBV6-4 and TRBJ1-5, with 7 nucleotides matching TRBD1. There are 14 residues in the CDR3. The J segment lost 4 bases and the V segment lost 3 bases, leaving 3 bases of the junction unmatched. CDR1 is MRHNA, CDR2 SNTAGT, per germline.

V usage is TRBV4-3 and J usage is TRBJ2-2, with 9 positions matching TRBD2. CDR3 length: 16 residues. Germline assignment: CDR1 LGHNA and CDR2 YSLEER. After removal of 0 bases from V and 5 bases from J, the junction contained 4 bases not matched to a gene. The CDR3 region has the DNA TGCGCCAGCAGCCAAGATAGTAGCGGGGGAACCGGGGAGCTGTTTTTT. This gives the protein CASSQDSSGGTGELFF.

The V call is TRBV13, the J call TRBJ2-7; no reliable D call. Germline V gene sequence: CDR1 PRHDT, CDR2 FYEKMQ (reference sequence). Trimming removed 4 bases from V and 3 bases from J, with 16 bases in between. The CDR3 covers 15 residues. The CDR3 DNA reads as TGTGCCAGCAGCTATCGACCCCGGAGAAACTACGAGCAGTACTTC. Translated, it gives CASSYRPRRNYEQYF.

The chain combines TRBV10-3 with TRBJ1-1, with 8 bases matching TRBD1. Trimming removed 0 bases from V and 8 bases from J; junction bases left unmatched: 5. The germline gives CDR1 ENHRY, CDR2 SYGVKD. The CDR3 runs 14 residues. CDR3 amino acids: CAISESTRTGEAFF. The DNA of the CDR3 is TGTGCCATCAGTGAGTCGACTCGGACAGGGGAAGCTTTCTTT.

This chain's CDR3 is CASRERAGRTDTQYF. The CDR3 region has the DNA TGTGCCAGCAGGGAACGAGCGGGGAGGACAGATACGCAGTATTTT. V is TRBV2 and J is TRBJ2-3, with 7 bases fitting TRBD2. V was pared by 6 bases and J by 3 bases, with 9 bases of the junction left unmatched. CDR3 length equals 15 residues. Looked up from germline, CDR1 is SNHLY and CDR2 is FYNNEI. The variable domain in full, with the rest retrieved from reference TRBV2 and TRBJ2-3, is EPEVTQTPSHQVTQMGQEVILRCVPISNHLYFYWYRQILGQKVEFLVSFYNNEISEKSEIFDDQFSVERPDGSNFTLKIRSTKLEDSAMYFCASRERAGRTDTQYFGPGTRLTVL.

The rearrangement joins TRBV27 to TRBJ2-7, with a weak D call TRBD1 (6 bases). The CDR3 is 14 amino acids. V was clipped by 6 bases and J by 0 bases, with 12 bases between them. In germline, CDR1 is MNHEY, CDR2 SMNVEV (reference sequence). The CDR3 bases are TGTGCCAGCAGCAGACAGGCAAGCTCCTACGAGCAGTACTTC. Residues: CASSRQASSYEQYF.

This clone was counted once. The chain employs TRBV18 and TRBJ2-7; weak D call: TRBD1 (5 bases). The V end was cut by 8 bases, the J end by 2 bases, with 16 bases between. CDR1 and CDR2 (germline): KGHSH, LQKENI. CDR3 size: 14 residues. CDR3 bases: TGTGCCAGCACCGAGGCAGGGTCCCCCTACGAGCAGTACTTC. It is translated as CASTEAGSPYEQYF.

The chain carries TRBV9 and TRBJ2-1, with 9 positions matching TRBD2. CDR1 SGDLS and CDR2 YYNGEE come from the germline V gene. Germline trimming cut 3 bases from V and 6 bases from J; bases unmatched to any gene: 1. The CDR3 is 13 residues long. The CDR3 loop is CASSDSGGNEQFF. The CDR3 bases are TGTGCCAGCAGCGATAGCGGGGGCAATGAGCAGTTCTTC.

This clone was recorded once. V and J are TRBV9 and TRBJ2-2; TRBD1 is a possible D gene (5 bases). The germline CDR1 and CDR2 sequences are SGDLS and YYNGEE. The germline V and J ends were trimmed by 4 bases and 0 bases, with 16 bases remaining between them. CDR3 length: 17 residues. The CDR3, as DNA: TGTGCCAGCAGCAGCAACAGGTTCCGTTCGAACACCGGGGAGCTGTTTTTT. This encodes CASSSNRFRSNTGELFF.

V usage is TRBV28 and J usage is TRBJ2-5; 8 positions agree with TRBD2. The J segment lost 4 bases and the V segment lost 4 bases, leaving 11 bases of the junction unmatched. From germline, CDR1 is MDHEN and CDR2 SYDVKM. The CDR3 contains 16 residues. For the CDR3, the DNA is TGTGCCAGCAGTTCCCCGGGACTAGAAGTCCCAGAGACCCAGTACTTC. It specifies CASSSPGLEVPETQYF.

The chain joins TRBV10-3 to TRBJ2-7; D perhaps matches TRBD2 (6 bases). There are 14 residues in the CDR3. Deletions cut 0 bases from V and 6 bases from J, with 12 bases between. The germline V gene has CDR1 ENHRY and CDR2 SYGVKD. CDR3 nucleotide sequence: TGTGCCATCAGTGAGTCTGGAGGGATTGGCGAGCAGTACTTC. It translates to CAISESGGIGEQYF.

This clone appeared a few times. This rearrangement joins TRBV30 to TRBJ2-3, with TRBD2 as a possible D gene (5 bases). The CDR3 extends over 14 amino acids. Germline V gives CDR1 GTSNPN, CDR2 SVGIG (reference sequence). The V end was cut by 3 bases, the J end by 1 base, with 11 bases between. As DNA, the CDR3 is TGTGCCTGGAGATCGGACGGGGGCACAGATACGCAGTATTTT. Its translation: CAWRSDGGTDTQYF.

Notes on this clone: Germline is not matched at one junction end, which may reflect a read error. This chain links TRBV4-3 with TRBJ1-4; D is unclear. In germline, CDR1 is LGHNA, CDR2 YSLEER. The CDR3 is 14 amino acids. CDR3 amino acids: CASSQDVVREKLLF. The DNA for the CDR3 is TGCGCCAGCAGCCAAGATGTTGTGCGTGAAAAACTGCTTTTT.

In DNA form, the CDR3 reads TGTGCCAGCAGTTACTCGACTGGATACAATCAGCCCCAGCATTTT. Translated, it gives CASSYSTGYNQPQHF. The V gene is TRBV6-6, the J gene TRBJ1-5; D call uncertain. Germline assignment: CDR1 MNHNY and CDR2 SVGAGI (reference sequence). CDR3 length: 15 residues. Trimming stripped 0 bases from V and 3 bases from J, with 9 bases between.

The CDR3 nucleotides read TGTGCCAGCAGTTACATCGGCGGGGGCGAAAACACCATATATTTT. It is translated as CASSYIGGGENTIYF. V usage is TRBV6-5 and J usage is TRBJ1-3; weak D call: TRBD1 (6 bases). V lost 2 bases and J 6 bases, leaving 14 bases between the germline ends. The germline CDR1 and CDR2 sequences are MNHEY and SVGAGI. The CDR3 length is 15 residues.

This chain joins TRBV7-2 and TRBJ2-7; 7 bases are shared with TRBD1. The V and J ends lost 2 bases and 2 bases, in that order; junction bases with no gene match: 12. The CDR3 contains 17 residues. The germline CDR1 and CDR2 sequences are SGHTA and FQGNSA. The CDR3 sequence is CASSLSITGVKTYEQYF. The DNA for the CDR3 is TGTGCCAGCAGCTTATCGATCACAGGGGTGAAGACCTACGAGCAGTACTTC.

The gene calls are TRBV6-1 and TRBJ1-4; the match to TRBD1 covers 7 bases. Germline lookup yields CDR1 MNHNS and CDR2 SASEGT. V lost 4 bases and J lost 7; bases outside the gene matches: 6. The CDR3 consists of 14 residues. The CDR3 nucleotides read TGTGCCAGCAGTGGACAGGGAACGGGTGAAAAACTGTTTTTT. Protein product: CASSGQGTGEKLFF.

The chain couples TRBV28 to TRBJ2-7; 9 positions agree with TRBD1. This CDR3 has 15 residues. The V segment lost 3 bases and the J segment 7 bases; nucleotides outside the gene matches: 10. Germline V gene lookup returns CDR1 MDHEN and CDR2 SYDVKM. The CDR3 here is CASSLVTGGWWEQYF. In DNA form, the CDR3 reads TGTGCCAGCAGTTTGGTAACAGGGGGCTGGTGGGAGCAGTACTTC.

CDR3 sequence: CASSLHSYEQYF. CDR3 bases: TGTGCCAGCAGTTTACATTCCTACGAGCAGTACTTC. V is TRBV27 and J is TRBJ2-7; D remains ambiguous. The CDR3 consists of 12 residues. Germline V gene data show CDR1 as MNHEY and CDR2 as SMNVEV (reference sequence). Deletions cut 2 bases from V and 1 base from J, with 3 bases between.

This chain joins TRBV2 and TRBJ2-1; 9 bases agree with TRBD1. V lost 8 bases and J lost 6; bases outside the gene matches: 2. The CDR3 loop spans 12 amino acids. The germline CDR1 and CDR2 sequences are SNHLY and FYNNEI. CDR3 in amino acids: CASGTGLNEQFF. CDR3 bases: TGTGCCAGCGGGACAGGGCTCAATGAGCAGTTCTTC.

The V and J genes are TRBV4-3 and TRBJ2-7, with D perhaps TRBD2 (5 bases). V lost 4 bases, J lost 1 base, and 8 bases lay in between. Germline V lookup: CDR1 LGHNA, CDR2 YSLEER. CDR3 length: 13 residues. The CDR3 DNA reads TGCGCCAGCAGCCGGAGGAGGTCCTACGAGCAGTACTTC. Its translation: CASSRRRSYEQYF.

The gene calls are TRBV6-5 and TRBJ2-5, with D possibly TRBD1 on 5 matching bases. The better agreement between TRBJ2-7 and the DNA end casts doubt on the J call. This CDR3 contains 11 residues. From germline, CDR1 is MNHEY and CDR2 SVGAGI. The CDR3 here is CASRRGYEQYF. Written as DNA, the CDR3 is TGTGCCAGCAGAAGGGGCTACGAGCAGTACTTC.

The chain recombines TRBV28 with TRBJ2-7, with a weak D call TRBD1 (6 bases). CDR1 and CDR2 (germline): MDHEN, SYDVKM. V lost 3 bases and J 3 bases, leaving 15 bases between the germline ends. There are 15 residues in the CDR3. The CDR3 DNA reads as TGTGCCAGCAGTTTCCCGCAGGGGTCAAACTACGAGCAGTACTTC. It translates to CASSFPQGSNYEQYF.

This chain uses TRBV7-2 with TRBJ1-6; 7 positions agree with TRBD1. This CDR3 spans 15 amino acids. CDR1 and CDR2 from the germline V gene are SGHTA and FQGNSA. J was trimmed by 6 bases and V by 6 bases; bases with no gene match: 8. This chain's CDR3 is CASSPPGQRNSPLHF. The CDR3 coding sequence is TGTGCCAGCAGTCCCCCGGGACAGCGTAATTCACCCCTCCACTTT.